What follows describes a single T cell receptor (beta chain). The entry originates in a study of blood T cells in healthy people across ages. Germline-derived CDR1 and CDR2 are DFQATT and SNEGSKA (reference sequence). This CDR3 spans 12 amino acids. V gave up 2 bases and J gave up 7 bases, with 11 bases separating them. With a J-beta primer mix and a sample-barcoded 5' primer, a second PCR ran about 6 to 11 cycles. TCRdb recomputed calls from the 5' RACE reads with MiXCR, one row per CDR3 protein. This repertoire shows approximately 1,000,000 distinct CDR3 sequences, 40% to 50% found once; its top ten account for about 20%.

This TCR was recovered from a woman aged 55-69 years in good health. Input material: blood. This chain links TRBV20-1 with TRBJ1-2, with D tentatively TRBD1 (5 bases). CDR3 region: CSARKGTLGYTF. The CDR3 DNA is TGCAGTGCTAGAAAAGGGACGCTTGGCTACACCTTC.